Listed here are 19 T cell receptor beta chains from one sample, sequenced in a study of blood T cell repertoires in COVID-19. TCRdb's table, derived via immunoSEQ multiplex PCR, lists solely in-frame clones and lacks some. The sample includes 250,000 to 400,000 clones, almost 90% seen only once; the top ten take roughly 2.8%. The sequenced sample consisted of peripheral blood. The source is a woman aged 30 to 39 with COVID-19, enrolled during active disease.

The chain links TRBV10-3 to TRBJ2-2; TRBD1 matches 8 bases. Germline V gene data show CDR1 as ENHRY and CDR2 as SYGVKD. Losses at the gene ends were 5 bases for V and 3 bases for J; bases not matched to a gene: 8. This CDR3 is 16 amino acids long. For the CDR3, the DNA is TGTGCCATCAGTCCCTTCGGGACAGGTGACACCGGGGAGCTGTTTTTT. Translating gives CAISPFGTGDTGELFF.

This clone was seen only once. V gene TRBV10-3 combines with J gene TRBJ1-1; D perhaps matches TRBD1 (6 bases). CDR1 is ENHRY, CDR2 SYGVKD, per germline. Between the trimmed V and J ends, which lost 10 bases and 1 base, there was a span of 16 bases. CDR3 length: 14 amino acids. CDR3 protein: CATRAGAANTEAFF. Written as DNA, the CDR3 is TGTGCCACCCGAGCAGGGGCAGCGAACACTGAAGCTTTCTTT.

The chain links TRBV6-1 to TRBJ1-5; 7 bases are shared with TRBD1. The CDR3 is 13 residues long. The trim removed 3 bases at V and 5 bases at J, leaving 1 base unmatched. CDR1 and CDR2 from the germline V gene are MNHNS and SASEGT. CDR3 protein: CASSDDRDQPQHF. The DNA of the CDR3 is TGTGCCAGCAGTGACGACAGGGATCAGCCCCAGCATTTT.

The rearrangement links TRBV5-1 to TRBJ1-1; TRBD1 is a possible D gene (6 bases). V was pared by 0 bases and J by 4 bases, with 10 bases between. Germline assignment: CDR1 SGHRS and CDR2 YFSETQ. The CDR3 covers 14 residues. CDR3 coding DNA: TGCGCCAGCAGCTTGGAGGGGGGGACCACTGAAGCTTTCTTT. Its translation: CASSLEGGTTEAFF.

The CDR3 coding sequence is TGCGCCAGCAGCTGGACTTCTAAGTCCTACAATGAGCAGTTCTTC. Its translation is CASSWTSKSYNEQFF. The gene calls are TRBV5-1 and TRBJ2-1; tentatively, D is TRBD2 (5 bases). There are 15 residues in the CDR3. Germline values: CDR1 SGHRS, CDR2 YFSETQ. Trimming stripped 3 bases from V and 1 base from J, with 11 bases between.

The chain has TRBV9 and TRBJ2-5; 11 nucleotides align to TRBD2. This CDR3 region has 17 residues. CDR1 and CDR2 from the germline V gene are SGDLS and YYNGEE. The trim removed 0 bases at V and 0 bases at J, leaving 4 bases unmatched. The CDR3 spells CASSVGLAGGYQETQYF. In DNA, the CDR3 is TGTGCCAGCAGCGTAGGTCTAGCGGGAGGATACCAAGAGACCCAGTACTTC.

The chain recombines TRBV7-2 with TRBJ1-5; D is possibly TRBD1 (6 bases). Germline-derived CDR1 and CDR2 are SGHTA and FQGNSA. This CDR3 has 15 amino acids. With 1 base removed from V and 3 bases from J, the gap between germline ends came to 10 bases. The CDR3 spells CASSLGQGNNQPQHF. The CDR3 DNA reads TGTGCCAGCAGCTTAGGGCAGGGGAACAATCAGCCCCAGCATTTT. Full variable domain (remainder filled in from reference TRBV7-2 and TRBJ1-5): GAGVSQSPSNKVTEKGKDVELRCDPISGHTALYWYRQSLGQGLEFLIYFQGNSAPDKSGLPSDRFSAERTGGSVSTLTIQRTQQEDSAVYLCASSLGQGNNQPQHFGDGTRLSIL.

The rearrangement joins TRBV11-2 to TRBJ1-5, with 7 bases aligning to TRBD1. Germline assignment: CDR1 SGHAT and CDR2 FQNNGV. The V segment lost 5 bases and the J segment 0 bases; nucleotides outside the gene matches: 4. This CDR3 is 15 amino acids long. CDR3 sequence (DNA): TGTGCCAGCAGCCAGGGACAGAATAGCAATCAGCCCCAGCATTTT. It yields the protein CASSQGQNSNQPQHF.

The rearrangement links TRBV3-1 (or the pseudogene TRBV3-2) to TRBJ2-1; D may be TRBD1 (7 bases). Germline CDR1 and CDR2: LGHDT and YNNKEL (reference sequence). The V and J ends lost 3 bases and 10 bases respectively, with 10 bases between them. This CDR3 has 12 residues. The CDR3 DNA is TGTGCCAGCAGCCATTCAGGGGGGGAGCAGTTCTTC. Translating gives CASSHSGGEQFF.

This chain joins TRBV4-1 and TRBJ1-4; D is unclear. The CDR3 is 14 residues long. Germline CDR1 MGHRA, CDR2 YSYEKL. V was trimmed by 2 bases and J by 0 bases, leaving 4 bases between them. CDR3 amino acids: CASSQTATNEKLFF. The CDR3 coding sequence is TGCGCCAGCAGCCAAACAGCAACTAATGAAAAACTGTTTTTT.

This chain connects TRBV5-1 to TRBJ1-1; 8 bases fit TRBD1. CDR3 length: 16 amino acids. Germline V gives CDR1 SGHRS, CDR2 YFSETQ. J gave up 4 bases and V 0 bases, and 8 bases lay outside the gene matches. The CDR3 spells CASSLAGQGALTEAFF. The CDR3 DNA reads TGCGCCAGCAGCTTGGCGGGGCAGGGGGCGCTCACTGAAGCTTTCTTT.

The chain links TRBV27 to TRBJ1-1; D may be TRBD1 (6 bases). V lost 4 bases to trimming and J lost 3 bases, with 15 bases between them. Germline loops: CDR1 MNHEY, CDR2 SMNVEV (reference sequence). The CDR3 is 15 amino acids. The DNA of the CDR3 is TGTGCCAGCAGTTCAACACAGGGTAGGGACACTGAAGCTTTCTTT. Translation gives CASSSTQGRDTEAFF.

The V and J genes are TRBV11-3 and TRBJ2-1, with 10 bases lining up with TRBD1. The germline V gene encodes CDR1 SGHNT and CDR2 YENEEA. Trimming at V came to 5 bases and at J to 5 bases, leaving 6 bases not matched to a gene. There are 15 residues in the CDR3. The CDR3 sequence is CASSEYGTGDNEQFF. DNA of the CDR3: TGTGCCAGCAGCGAATACGGGACAGGGGACAATGAGCAGTTCTTC.

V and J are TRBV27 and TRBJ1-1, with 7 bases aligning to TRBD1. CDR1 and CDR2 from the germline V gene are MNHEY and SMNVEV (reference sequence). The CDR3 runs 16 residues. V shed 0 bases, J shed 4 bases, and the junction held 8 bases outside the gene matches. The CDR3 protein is CASSLSSGGRGTEAFF. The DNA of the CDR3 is TGTGCCAGCAGTTTATCCTCAGGGGGGAGAGGCACTGAAGCTTTCTTT.

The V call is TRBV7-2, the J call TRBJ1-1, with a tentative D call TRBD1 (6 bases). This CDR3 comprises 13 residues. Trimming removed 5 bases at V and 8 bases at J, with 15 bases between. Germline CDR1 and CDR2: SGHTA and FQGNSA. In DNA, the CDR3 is TGTGCCAGCAGCCCAAAACAGGGCGCGGAAGCTTTCTTT. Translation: CASSPKQGAEAFF.

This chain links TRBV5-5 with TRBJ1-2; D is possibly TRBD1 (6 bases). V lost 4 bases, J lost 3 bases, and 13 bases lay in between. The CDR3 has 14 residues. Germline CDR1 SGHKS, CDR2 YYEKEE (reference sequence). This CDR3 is CASSPRDTDYGYTF. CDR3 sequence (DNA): TGTGCCAGCAGCCCCCGGGACACAGACTATGGCTACACCTTC. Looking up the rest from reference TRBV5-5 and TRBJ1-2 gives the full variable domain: DAGVTQSPTHLIKTRGQQVTLRCSPISGHKSVSWYQQVLGQGPQFIFQYYEKEERGRGNFPDRFSARQFPNYSSELNVNALLLGDSALYLCASSPRDTDYGYTFGSGTRLTVV.

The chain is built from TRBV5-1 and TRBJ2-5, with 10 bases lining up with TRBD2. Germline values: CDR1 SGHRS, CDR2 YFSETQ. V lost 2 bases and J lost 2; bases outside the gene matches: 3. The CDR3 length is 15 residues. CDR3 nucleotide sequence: TGCGCCAGCAGCTTTACGGGACTAGCGCAAGAGACCCAGTACTTC. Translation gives CASSFTGLAQETQYF.

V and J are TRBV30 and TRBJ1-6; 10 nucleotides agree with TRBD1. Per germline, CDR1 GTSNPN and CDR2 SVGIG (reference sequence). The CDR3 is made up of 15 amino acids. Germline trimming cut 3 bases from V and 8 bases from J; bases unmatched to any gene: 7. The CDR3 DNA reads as TGTGCCTGGAGCATGACGGACAGGGGGGATTCACCCCTCCACTTT. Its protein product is CAWSMTDRGDSPLHF.

CDR3 protein: CASSSAGLRTGGYTF. The CDR3 nucleotides are TGTGCCAGCAGCTCCGCGGGCCTCAGAACGGGCGGCTACACCTTC. The chain couples TRBV27 to TRBJ1-2; D not resolved. The CDR3 sequence is 15 residues long. Trimming pared 6 bases from V and 8 bases from J, leaving 22 bases between. CDR1 and CDR2 from the germline V gene are MNHEY and SMNVEV (reference sequence).